This T cell receptor (beta chain) was recorded in a study of blood T cell repertoires in COVID-19. Study-level background: PBMCs, B-cell-depleted T cells, or T cells provided the cDNA or gDNA that made up the material.

One Seattle source followed patients from active infection through their disease course. Original data processing: Reference gene primer amplification gave nucleated cell count estimates. Clones were read by immunoSEQ multiplex PCR, and TCRdb kept only the in-frame ones, dropping some. V, J and clone size reflect that table, while D and trimming were determined from the DNA. The table has roughly 240,000 clones, roughly 83% seen once; the top ten hold roughly 6.2%. There are 15 residues in the CDR3. V gave up 7 bases and J gave up 5 bases, with 17 bases separating them. Germline V lookup: CDR1 SNHLY, CDR2 FYNNEI.

This TCR derives from a woman at least 80 years old with COVID-19, enrolled during active disease. The chain has TRBV2 and TRBJ2-2; D is possibly TRBD1 (5 bases). Sequenced material: peripheral blood. The CDR3 nucleotides are TGTGCCAGCACCGTCGGACACCCTGGGACCGGGGAGCTGTTTTTT. This sequence encodes CASTVGHPGTGELFF.